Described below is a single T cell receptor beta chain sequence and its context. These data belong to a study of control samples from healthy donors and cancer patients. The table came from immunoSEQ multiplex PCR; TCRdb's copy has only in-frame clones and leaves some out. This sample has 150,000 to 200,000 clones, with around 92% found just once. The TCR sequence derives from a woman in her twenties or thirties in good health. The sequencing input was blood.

Written as DNA, the CDR3 is TGTGCCAGCTCACCTACACCAGGGGGAGGCACTGAAGCTTTCTTT. Translation: CASSPTPGGGTEAFF. The chain joins TRBV18 to TRBJ1-1; 7 nucleotides match TRBD1. This CDR3 spans 15 amino acids. The germline gives CDR1 KGHSH, CDR2 LQKENI. V lost 3 bases and J lost 4; bases outside the gene matches: 8.